This TCR beta chain was recorded in a study of cytomegalovirus exposure and HLA in healthy donors listed by TCRdb under 2017. For the study in its entirety: According to a later analysis, one platform produced both the roughly 110 validation repertoires and the roughly 650 repertoires of the first cohort. The study aimed to test whether cataloging public T cell receptors could reveal signatures of past pathogen exposure. In addition to the first cohort of around 670 subjects, a separate validation cohort of about 120 different subjects was used. High-throughput TCR immunosequencing, statistical association of individual TCRs with disease status, and machine learning were combined to predict cytomegalovirus infection status. Beyond this particular receptor, the publication reports: In a later analysis, TCRs clustered in the first cohort were found to also tend to co-occur in the 130 or so validation repertoires, with 94% of cluster scores above 0. A few of the identified cytomegalovirus-associated TCR beta chains were confirmed in vitro to be specific for cytomegalovirus antigens. All 120 or so repertoires were used to score co-occurrence in the validation cohort in a later analysis, because that analysis had no HLA typing for the cohort. The authors suggested that the approach could potentially be extended to other disease states and immunological phenotypes. The study gave a list of some 150 TCR beta chains associated with cytomegalovirus. Most TCR sequences were observed very rarely across donors, whereas some public TCRs were present in many individuals. The classifier was reported to diagnose cytomegalovirus status with high specificity and sensitivity in both the original cohort and the validation cohort.

V is clipped by 2 bases and J by 5 bases, and the sequence between their germline boundaries is 15 bases long. Per the germline V gene, SGHDT is the CDR1 and YYEEEE is the CDR2. Spanning cysteine to phenylalanine, the CDR3 consists of 15 amino acids. CDR3 DNA only is kept here, 45 bases in frame from base 1. Separate from the approximately 670-subject first cohort, the validation cohort of 120 subjects was the group to which the donors belonged. Comment on this clone: The antigen it binds to is not known. Base quality data are lacking; no much larger clone is found one base away.

The library was prepared using the immunoSEQ multiplex PCR assay. From the authors' description of their analysis: A statistical classification framework was built for diagnosing cytomegalovirus status from the catalog of TCR beta chain sequences. TCRdb provides this immuneACCESS table in a form limited to in-frame rearrangements. Some clones are lacking; in checked studies, under half of them reflect an unresolved V gene, and why the rest are absent is not known. V and J calls and clone size are given by that table; D and trimming were obtained from the DNA. This sample comprises about 310,000 clones, around 90% of them detected only once. The ten top clones hold over 0.9% of the sample.

The TCR originated in a young man in good health and CMV-seronegative. Sequenced sample: PBMCs. The chain uses TRBV5-6 and TRBJ2-3; the D segment could be TRBD2, given 6 matching bases. The sequenced DNA is TGTGCCAGCAGCTTATCGGGAGTAACTCGAGATACGCAGTATTTT. Protein translation: CASSLSGVTRDTQYF.